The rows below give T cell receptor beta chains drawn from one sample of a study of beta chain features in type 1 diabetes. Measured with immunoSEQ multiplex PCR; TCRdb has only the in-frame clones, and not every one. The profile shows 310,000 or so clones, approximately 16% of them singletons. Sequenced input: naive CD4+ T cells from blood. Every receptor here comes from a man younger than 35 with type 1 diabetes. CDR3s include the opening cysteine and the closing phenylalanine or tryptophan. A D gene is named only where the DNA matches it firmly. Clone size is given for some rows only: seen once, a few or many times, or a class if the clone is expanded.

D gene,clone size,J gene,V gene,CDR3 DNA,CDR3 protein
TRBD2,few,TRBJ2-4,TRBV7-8,TGTGCCAGCAGCTTAGTTCGGCTAGCGGGAGTCAAAAACATTCAGTACTTC,CASSLVRLAGVKNIQYF
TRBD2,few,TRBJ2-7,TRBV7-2,TGTGCCAGCAGGGGACTAGCGGGCTACGAGCAGTACTTC,CASRGLAGYEQYF
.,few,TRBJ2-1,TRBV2,TGTGCCAGCCGTGCAGGCTTCTACAATGAGCAGTTCTTC,CASRAGFYNEQFF
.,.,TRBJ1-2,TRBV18,TGTGCCAGCTCACCCTACGGACAAACTCTGACCGATGGCTACACCTTC,CASSPYGQTLTDGYTF
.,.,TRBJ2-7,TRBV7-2,TGTGCCAGCAGCTCCAGCTCCTACGAGCAGTACTTC,CASSSSSYEQYF
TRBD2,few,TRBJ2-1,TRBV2,TGTGCCAGCAATGGGGGGACTAGCGGGATCTCCTACAATGAGCAGTTCTTC,CASNGGTSGISYNEQFF
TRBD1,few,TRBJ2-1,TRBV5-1,TGCGCCAGCAGCGGGACAGGGGATAGGAATGAGCAGTTCTTC,CASSGTGDRNEQFF
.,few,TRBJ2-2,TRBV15,TGTGCCACCAGCAGAGGACAGGCGGTCAACACCGGGGAGCTGTTTTTT,CATSRGQAVNTGELFF
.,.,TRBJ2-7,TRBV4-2,TGTGCCAGCAGCCAAGATCGCTACGAGCAGTACTTC,CASSQDRYEQYF
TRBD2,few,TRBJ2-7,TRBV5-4,TGTGCCAGCAGCTTTGGGCTAGCGGGTACCTACGAGCAGTACTTC,CASSFGLAGTYEQYF
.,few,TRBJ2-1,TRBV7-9,TGTGCCAGCGGGACACGGGAGGCAATGGGTGATGAGCAGTTCTTC,CASGTREAMGDEQFF
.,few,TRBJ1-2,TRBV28,TGTGCCAGCAGTTTAAGGCAGGTCTATGGCTACACCTTC,CASSLRQVYGYTF
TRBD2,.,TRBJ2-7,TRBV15,TGTGCCACCAGCAGAGATCGGAATAGCGGGTACGAGCAGTACTTC,CATSRDRNSGYEQYF
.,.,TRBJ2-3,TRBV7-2,TGTGCCAGCAGCTTACGGCGGGGTGGCACAGATACGCAGTATTTT,CASSLRRGGTDTQYF
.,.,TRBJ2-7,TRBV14,TGTGCCAGCAGCCAAAGTACAGGGATCTCCTACGAGCAGTACTTC,CASSQSTGISYEQYF
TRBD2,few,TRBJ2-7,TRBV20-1,TGCAGTTGGACTAGCCTCTACGAGCAGTACTTC,CSWTSLYEQYF